Presented here are 9 T cell receptor beta chains from one specimen sequenced in a study of blood T cells in healthy people across ages. The use of a sample-barcoded 5' primer and a J-beta primer mix characterized a second PCR of about 6 to 12 cycles. TCRdb independently ran MiXCR on the 5' RACE reads; one entry per CDR3 protein. The sample holds more than 650,000 distinct CDR3 sequences, about a quarter seen once. The same sample was also used in a study of T cells of mothers and their children.

The source material was blood. Receptor source: a boy between 5 and 17 years old in good health.

The chain uses TRBV7-9 and TRBJ1-1; D remains unclear. The CDR3 extends over 15 amino acids. V was cut by 1 base and J by 4 bases, with 13 bases left in between. Germline values: CDR1 SEHNR, CDR2 FQNEAQ (reference sequence). The CDR3 here is CASSLDPGFSTEAFF. DNA of the CDR3: TGTGCCAGCAGCTTAGATCCAGGCTTCAGCACTGAAGCTTTCTTT.

This chain joins TRBV2 and TRBJ2-2, with D perhaps being TRBD1 or TRBD2 (5 bases each). Germline CDR1 and CDR2: SNHLY and FYNNEI. Trimming stripped 8 bases from V and 5 bases from J, with 15 bases between. This CDR3 region has 14 residues. DNA of the CDR3: TGTGCCAGCGGGGGACGACTACAAACCGGGGAGCTGTTTTTT. It is translated as CASGGRLQTGELFF. Complete variable domain (other parts from reference TRBV2 and TRBJ2-2): EPEVTQTPSHQVTQMGQEVILRCVPISNHLYFYWYRQILGQKVEFLVSFYNNEISEKSEIFDDQFSVERPDGSNFTLKIRSTKLEDSAMYFCASGGRLQTGELFFGEGSRLTVL.

This clonotype was detected only a few times. This chain connects TRBV12-3 or TRBV12-4 to TRBJ1-5; D unresolved. Trimming shortened V by 2 bases and J by 9 bases, and 20 bases separated the two germline ends. This CDR3 spans 16 amino acids. The CDR3, as DNA: TGTGCCAGCAGTTTATTTCCCGGGCCCGAGTTGGGGCCCCAGCATTTT. Its protein is CASSLFPGPELGPQHF.

The chain couples TRBV11-2 to TRBJ1-2; unclear D gene. Germline CDR1 reads SGHAT; CDR2 reads FQNNGV. V dropped 5 bases and J dropped 0 bases, with 10 bases sitting between them. The CDR3 is 14 amino acids. Written as DNA, the CDR3 is TGTGCCAGCAGCCCTCCCGATTCTAACTATGGCTACACCTTC. Protein: CASSPPDSNYGYTF.

This clonotype was counted only a few times. V usage is TRBV2 and J usage is TRBJ2-7; D possibly matches TRBD1 or TRBD2 (6 bases each). The length of the CDR3 is 16 residues. Trimming removed 6 bases at V and 3 bases at J, with 21 bases between. Germline loops: CDR1 SNHLY, CDR2 FYNNEI. The CDR3 loop is CASSGTGGQISYEQYF. CDR3 sequence (DNA): TGTGCCAGCAGCGGAACTGGGGGGCAAATCAGCTACGAGCAGTACTTC.

V is TRBV5-1 and J is TRBJ2-4; 7 positions agree with TRBD1. V shed 4 bases and J 4 bases; nucleotides not matched to a gene: 8. The CDR3 runs to 15 residues. Per germline, CDR1 SGHRS and CDR2 YFSETQ. The CDR3, as DNA: TGCGCCAGCAGCAGGGGACAGAAGCTTAAAAACATTCAGTACTTC. Residues: CASSRGQKLKNIQYF. The whole variable domain, remainder taken from reference TRBV5-1 and TRBJ2-4, is KAGVTQTPRYLIKTRGQQVTLSCSPISGHRSVSWYQQTPGQGLQFLFEYFSETQRNKGNFPGRFSGRQFSNSRSEMNVSTLELGDSALYLCASSRGQKLKNIQYFGAGTRLSVL.

The genes are TRBV27 and TRBJ2-1, with D perhaps assigned TRBD1 or TRBD2 (5 bases each). The CDR3 has 14 residues. From germline, CDR1 is MNHEY and CDR2 SMNVEV (reference sequence). V shed 5 bases and J shed 5 bases, with 13 bases lying between them. The CDR3 sequence is CASSPYEGNNEQFF. DNA for the CDR3: TGTGCCAGCAGTCCTTACGAGGGGAACAATGAGCAGTTCTTC.

The rearrangement links TRBV18 to TRBJ2-2; D perhaps matches TRBD1 (5 bases). There are 15 residues in the CDR3. Germline CDR1 and CDR2: KGHSH and LQKENI. V shed 0 bases and J shed 9 bases, with 14 bases lying between them. CDR3 sequence (DNA): TGTGCCAGCTCACCACCGGGCAGGGTGAGAAGGGAGCTGTTTTTT. This sequence encodes CASSPPGRVRRELFF.

This rearrangement joins TRBV12-3 or TRBV12-4 to TRBJ2-1; no clear D. The J call may be in error: the DNA end matches TRBJ2-5 better. CDR3 length: 14 amino acids. CDR3 protein: CASSPTPSEETQYF. The CDR3 DNA reads as TGTGCCAGCAGTCCTACCCCAAGCGAAGAGACCCAGTACTTC.